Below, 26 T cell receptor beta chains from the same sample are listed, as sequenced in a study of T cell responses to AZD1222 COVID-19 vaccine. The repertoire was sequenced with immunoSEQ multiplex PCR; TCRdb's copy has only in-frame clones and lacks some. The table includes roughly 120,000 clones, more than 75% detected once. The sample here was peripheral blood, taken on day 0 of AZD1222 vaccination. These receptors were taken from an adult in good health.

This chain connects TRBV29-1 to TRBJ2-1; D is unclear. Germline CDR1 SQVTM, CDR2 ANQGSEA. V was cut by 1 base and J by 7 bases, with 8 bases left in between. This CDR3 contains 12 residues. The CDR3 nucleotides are TGCAGCGTTGAAGGGGTCGCTAATGAGCAGTTCTTC. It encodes CSVEGVANEQFF.

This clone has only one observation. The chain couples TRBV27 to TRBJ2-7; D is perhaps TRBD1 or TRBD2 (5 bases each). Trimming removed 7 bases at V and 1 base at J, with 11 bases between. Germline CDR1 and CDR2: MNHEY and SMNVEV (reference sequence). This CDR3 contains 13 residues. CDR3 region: CASKGRESYEQYF. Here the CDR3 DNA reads TGTGCCAGCAAGGGCAGGGAGTCCTACGAGCAGTACTTC.

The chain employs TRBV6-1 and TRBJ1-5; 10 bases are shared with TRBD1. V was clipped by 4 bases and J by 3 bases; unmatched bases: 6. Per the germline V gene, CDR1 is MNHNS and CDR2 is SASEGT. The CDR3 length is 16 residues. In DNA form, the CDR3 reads TGTGCCAGCAGTGGGCCCGGGACAGGGGCCAATCAGCCCCAGCATTTT. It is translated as CASSGPGTGANQPQHF.

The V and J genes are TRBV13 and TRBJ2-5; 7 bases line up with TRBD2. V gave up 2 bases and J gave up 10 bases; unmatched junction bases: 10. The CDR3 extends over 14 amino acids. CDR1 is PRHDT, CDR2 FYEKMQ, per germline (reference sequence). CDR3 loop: CASSLFGTTRIQYF. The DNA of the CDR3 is TGTGCCAGCAGCTTATTTGGGACTACTAGAATCCAGTACTTC.

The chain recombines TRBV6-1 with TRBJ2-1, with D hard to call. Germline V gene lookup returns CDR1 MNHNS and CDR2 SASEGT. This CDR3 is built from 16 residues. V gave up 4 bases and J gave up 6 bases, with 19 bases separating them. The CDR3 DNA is TGTGCCAGCAGTGCCACAGAGGTCTTATCAGGCAATGAGCAGTTCTTC. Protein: CASSATEVLSGNEQFF.

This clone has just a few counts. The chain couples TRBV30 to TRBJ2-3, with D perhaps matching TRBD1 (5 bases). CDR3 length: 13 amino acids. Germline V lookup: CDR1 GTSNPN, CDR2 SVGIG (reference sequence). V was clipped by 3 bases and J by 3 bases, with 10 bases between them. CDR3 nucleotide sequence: TGTGCCTGGAGGGTTCAGGGAACAGATACGCAGTATTTT. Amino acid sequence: CAWRVQGTDTQYF.

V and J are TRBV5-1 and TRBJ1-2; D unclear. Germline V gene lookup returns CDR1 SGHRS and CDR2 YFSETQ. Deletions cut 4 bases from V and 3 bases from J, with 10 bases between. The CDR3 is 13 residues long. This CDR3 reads CASSVGADYGYTF. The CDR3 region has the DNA TGCGCCAGCAGCGTAGGTGCCGACTATGGCTACACCTTC.

In nucleotides, the CDR3 is TGTGCCTCCAGGGACAGGAACACTGAAGCTTTCTTT. Translated, it gives CASRDRNTEAFF. The genes are TRBV30 and TRBJ1-1; 7 bases match TRBD1. The CDR3 has 12 amino acids. V lost 7 bases and J lost 1; bases outside the gene matches: 3. Germline V gene sequence: CDR1 GTSNPN, CDR2 SVGIG (reference sequence).

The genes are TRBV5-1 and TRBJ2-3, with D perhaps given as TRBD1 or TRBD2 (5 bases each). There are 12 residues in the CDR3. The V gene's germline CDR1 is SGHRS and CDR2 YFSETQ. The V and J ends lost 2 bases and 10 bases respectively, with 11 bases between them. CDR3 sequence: CASSFDRGAQYF. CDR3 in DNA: TGCGCCAGCAGCTTTGATAGGGGAGCGCAGTATTTT.

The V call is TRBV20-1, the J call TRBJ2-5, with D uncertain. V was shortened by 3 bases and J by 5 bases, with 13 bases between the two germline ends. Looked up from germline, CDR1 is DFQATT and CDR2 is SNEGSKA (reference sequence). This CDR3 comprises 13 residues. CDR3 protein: CSASPSGSETQYF. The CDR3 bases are TGCAGTGCTAGTCCCTCAGGATCGGAGACCCAGTACTTC.

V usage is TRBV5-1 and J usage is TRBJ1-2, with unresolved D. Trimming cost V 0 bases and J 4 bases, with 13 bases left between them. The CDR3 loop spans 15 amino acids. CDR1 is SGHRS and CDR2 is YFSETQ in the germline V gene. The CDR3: CASSLEGQTPYGYTF. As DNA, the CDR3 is TGCGCCAGCAGCTTGGAGGGCCAGACCCCCTATGGCTACACCTTC.

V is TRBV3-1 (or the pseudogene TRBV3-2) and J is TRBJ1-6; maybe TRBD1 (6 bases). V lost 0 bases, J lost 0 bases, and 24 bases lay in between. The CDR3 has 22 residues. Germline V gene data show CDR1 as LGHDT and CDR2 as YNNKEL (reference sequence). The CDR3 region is CASSQDSGNFDLDSSYNSPLHF. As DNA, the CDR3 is TGTGCCAGCAGCCAAGATAGTGGTAATTTTGATCTGGACAGCTCCTATAATTCACCCCTCCACTTT.

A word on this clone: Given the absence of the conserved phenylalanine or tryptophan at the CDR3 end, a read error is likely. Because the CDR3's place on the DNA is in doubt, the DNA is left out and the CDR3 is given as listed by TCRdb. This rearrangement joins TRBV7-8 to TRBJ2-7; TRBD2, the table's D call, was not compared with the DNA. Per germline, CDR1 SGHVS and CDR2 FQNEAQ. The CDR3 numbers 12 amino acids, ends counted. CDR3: CASSPLAGSEDL.

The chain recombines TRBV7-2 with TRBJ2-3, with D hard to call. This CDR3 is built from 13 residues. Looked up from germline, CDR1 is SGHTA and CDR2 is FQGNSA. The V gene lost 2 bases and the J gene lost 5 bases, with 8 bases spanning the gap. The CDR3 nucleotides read TGTGCCAGCAGCTTAACGCCGGGAGATACGCAGTATTTT. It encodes CASSLTPGDTQYF.

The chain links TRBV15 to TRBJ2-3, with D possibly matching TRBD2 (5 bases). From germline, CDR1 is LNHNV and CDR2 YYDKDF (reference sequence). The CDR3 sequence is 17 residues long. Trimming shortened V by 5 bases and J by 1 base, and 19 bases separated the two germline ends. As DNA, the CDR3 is TGTGCCACCAGCCCCTCCTTGGGGAGCGGTCGCACAGATACGCAGTATTTT. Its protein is CATSPSLGSGRTDTQYF. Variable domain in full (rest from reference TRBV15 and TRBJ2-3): DAMVIQNPRYQVTQFGKPVTLSCSQTLNHNVMYWYQQKSSQAPKLLFHYYDKDFNNEADTPDNFQSRRPNTSFCFLDIRSPGLGDTAMYLCATSPSLGSGRTDTQYFGPGTRLTVL.

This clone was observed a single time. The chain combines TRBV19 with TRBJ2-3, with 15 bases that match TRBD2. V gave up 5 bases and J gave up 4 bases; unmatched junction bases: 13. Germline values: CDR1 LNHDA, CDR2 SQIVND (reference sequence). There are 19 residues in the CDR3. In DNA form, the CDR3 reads TGTGCCAGTAGTGCCCGCTACCGGACTAGCGGGGGGGCAGCAGATACGCAGTATTTT. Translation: CASSARYRTSGGAADTQYF.

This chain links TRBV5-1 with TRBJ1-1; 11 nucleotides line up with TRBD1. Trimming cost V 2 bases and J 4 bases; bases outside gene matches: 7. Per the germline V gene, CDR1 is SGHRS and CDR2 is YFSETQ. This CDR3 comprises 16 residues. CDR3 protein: CASSLGQGAMSTEAFF. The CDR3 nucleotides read TGCGCCAGCAGCTTAGGACAGGGGGCAATGAGCACTGAAGCTTTCTTT. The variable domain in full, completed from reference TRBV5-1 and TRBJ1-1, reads KAGVTQTPRYLIKTRGQQVTLSCSPISGHRSVSWYQQTPGQGLQFLFEYFSETQRNKGNFPGRFSGRQFSNSRSEMNVSTLELGDSALYLCASSLGQGAMSTEAFFGQGTRLTVV.

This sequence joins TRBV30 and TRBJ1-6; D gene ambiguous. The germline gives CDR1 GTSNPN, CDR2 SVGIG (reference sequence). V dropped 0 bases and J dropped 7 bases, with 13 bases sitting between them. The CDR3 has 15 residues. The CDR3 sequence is CAWSVNAASNSPLHF. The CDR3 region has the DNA TGTGCCTGGAGTGTAAACGCCGCTTCCAATTCACCCCTCCACTTT.

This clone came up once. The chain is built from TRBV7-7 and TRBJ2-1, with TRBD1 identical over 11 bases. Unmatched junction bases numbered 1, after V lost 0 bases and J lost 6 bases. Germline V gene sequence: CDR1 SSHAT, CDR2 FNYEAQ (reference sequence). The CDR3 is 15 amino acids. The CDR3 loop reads CASSLAGTGGNEQFF. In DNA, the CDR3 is TGTGCCAGCAGCTTAGCGGGGACAGGGGGCAATGAGCAGTTCTTC.

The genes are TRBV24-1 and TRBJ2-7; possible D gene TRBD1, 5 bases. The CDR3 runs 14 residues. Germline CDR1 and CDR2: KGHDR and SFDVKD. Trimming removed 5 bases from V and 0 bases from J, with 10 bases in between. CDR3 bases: TGTGCCACCAGTGGTGCCGACAGCTCCTACGAGCAGTACTTC. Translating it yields CATSGADSSYEQYF.

The CDR3 loop reads CASRPGPTDTQYF. The CDR3 DNA reads as TGTGCCAGCAGGCCGGGCCCGACAGATACGCAGTATTTT. This chain joins TRBV7-2 and TRBJ2-3; D remains ambiguous. The CDR3 length is 13 residues. CDR1 SGHTA and CDR2 FQGNSA come from the germline V gene. Trimming left V 6 bases short and J 3 bases short, with 10 bases between. Full variable domain (remainder filled in from reference TRBV7-2 and TRBJ2-3): GAGVSQSPSNKVTEKGKDVELRCDPISGHTALYWYRQSLGQGLEFLIYFQGNSAPDKSGLPSDRFSAERTGGSVSTLTIQRTQQEDSAVYLCASRPGPTDTQYFGPGTRLTVL.

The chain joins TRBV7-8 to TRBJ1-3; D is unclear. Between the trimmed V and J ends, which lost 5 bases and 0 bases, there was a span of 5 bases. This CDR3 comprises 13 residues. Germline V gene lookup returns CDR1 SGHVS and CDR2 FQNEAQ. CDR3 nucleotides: TGTGCCAGCAGCCCAAGCTCTGGAAACACCATATATTTT. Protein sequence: CASSPSSGNTIYF.

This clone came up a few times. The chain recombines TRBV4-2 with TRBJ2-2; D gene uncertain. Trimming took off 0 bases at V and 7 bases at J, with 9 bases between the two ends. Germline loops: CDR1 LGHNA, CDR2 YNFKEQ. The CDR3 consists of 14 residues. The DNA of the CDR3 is TGTGCCAGCAGCCAAGATATGGGGATCGGGGAGCTGTTTTTT. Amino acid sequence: CASSQDMGIGELFF.

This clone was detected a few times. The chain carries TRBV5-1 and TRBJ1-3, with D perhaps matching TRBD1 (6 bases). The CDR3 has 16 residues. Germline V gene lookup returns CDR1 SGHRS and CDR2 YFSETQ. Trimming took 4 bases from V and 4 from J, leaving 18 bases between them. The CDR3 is CASSPDGGARGNTIYF. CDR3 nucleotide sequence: TGCGCCAGCAGCCCGGACGGGGGGGCGCGGGGAAACACCATATATTTT.

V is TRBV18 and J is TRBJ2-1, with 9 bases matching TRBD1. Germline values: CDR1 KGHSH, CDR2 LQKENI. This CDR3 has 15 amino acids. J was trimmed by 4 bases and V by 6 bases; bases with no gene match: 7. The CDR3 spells CASSGQGLGYNEQFF. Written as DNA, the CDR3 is TGTGCCAGCTCGGGACAGGGATTAGGGTACAATGAGCAGTTCTTC.

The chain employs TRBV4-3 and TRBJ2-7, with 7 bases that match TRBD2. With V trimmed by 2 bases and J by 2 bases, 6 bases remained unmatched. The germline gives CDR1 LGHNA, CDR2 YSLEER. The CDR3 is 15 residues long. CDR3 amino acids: CASSQQAGNTYEQYF. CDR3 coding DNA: TGCGCCAGCAGCCAACAAGCGGGAAATACCTACGAGCAGTACTTC.